The 9 T cell receptor beta chains listed next were all sequenced from one sample in a study of human T cells and chemical hapten exposure. From the RACE reads, TCRdb called clonotypes with MiXCR, one entry per CDR3 protein. Of about 250,000 distinct CDR3 sequences in the sample, roughly 8% were seen once. As for time point: pre-sensitization, week 0. Specified treatment: therapeutic diphenylcyclopropenone sensitization with weekly scalp DPC. The source material was whole blood, sampled in connection with sensitization to the hapten diphenylcyclopropenone (DPC). Receptors originate from a man between 18 and 35 years old with alopecia areata. Some clones in this sample may be carry-over from other donors' samples.

With regard to this clonotype: Relative to the germline gene, one junction end is altered; a read error may explain this. V usage is TRBV6-5 and J usage is TRBJ1-1, with D possibly matching TRBD1 (5 bases). The CDR3 extends over 12 amino acids. Germline-derived CDR1 and CDR2 are MNHEY and SVGAGI. The CDR3 is CASRPGHTEAFF. The CDR3 DNA sequence: TGTGCCAGCAGACCAGGACACACCGAAGCTTTCTTT.

This clonotype came up a few times. The chain uses TRBV24-1 and TRBJ2-2, with 10 bases fitting TRBD1. Germline lookup yields CDR1 KGHDR and CDR2 SFDVKD. V lost 8 bases, J lost 4 bases, and 3 bases stayed unmatched. CDR3 size: 14 residues. As DNA, the CDR3 is TGTGCCACCACGGGACAGGGGATCACCGGGGAGCTGTTTTTT. This sequence encodes CATTGQGITGELFF.

The table lists this clonotype with a few counts. The chain carries TRBV28 and TRBJ2-6; the D is unclear. Germline V lookup: CDR1 MDHEN, CDR2 SYDVKM. The CDR3 length is 16 residues. Trimming cost V 6 bases and J 0 bases, with 12 bases left between them. The CDR3 nucleotides read TGTGCCAGCAGCCCCACAGTTCACTCTGGGGCCAACGTCCTGACTTTC. It specifies CASSPTVHSGANVLTF.

This clonotype was seen a handful of times. The rearrangement joins TRBV7-3 to TRBJ1-4; 7 bases line up with TRBD1. The length of the CDR3 is 15 residues. The germline CDR1 and CDR2 sequences are SGHTA and FQGTGA. With 5 bases clipped from V and 3 bases from J, the junction kept 6 bases outside the gene matches. This chain's CDR3 is CASSEETGPNEKLFF. CDR3 nucleotide sequence: TGTGCCAGCAGCGAGGAGACAGGGCCTAATGAAAAACTGTTTTTT. The variable domain in full, completed from reference TRBV7-3 and TRBJ1-4, reads GAGVSQTPSNKVTEKGKYVELRCDPISGHTALYWYRQSLGQGPEFLIYFQGTGAADDSGLPNDRFFAVRPEGSVSTLKIQRTERGDSAVYLCASSEETGPNEKLFFGSGTQLSVL.

This clonotype was seen only a few times. The J gene is TRBJ2-2, the V gene TRBV29-1; D is possibly TRBD2 (6 bases). V was clipped by 4 bases and J by 1 base, with 10 bases between them. Per germline, CDR1 SQVTM and CDR2 ANQGSEA. The length of the CDR3 is 14 residues. The CDR3: CSVGRGLNTGELFF. CDR3 nucleotides: TGCAGCGTTGGTCGGGGACTGAACACCGGGGAGCTGTTTTTT.

This clonotype was counted a few times. The chain combines TRBV11-2 with TRBJ2-5; TRBD2 matches 8 bases. Losses at the gene ends were 5 bases for V and 2 bases for J; bases not matched to a gene: 4. The CDR3 runs 14 residues. CDR1 SGHAT and CDR2 FQNNGV come from the germline V gene. As DNA, the CDR3 is TGTGCCAGCAGCCCCCCTAGCGGGCAAGAGACCCAGTACTTC. Protein product: CASSPPSGQETQYF. The full variable domain, in which reference TRBV11-2 and TRBJ2-5 provide the parts outside the CDR3, is EAGVAQSPRYKIIEKRQSVAFWCNPISGHATLYWYQQILGQGPKLLIQFQNNGVVDDSQLPKDRFSAERLKGVDSTLKIQPAKLEDSAVYLCASSPPSGQETQYFGPGTRLLVL.

The V call is TRBV4-3, the J call TRBJ2-7; D may be TRBD1 (5 bases). V gave up 0 bases and J gave up 3 bases, with 15 bases separating them. The germline V gene has CDR1 LGHNA and CDR2 YSLEER. The CDR3 extends over 16 amino acids. CDR3 bases: TGCGCCAGCAGCCAAGATCGAGGACATTCGATCTACGAGCAGTACTTC. It translates to CASSQDRGHSIYEQYF.

J is TRBJ2-3 and V is TRBV4-3; D is ambiguous. Trimming took off 4 bases at V and 5 bases at J, with 16 bases between the two ends. The CDR3 sequence is 15 residues long. Per the germline V gene, CDR1 is LGHNA and CDR2 is YSLEER. The CDR3 region has the DNA TGCGCCAGCAGCCCCGGACCACCTCGTGGAGATACGCAGTATTTT. This gives the protein CASSPGPPRGDTQYF.

This clonotype came up many times. The chain uses TRBV7-9 and TRBJ1-1; D possibly corresponds to TRBD1 (6 bases). Trimming removed 2 bases at V and 5 bases at J, with 21 bases between. CDR1 and CDR2 from the germline V gene are SEHNR and FQNEAQ (reference sequence). The length of the CDR3 is 17 residues. The CDR3 DNA reads TGTGCCAGCAGCTTAACCAAACCCGGACAGCAATCTACTGAAGCTTTCTTT. Protein sequence: CASSLTKPGQQSTEAFF. The full variable domain, in which reference TRBV7-9 and TRBJ1-1 provide the parts outside the CDR3, is DTGVSQNPRHKITKRGQNVTFRCDPISEHNRLYWYRQTLGQGPEFLTYFQNEAQLEKSRLLSDRFSAERPKGSFSTLEIQRTEQGDSAMYLCASSLTKPGQQSTEAFFGQGTRLTVV.